These T cell receptor beta chains were read from a single sample in a study of T-cell reconstitution after alpha-beta-depleted transplantation in children. A single record per CDR3 protein comes from TCRdb applying MiXCR to the PCR reads. The repertoire holds fewer than 350,000 distinct CDR3 sequences, with 9.5% to 13% as singletons. The sequences come from peripheral blood, collected 180 days after TCRalphabeta/CD19-depleted stem cell transplant. The receptors were gathered from a male patient aged 2 to 9 who had a stem cell transplant for chronic granulomatous disease, so the T cells may come from the graft donor. Each CDR3 is given with its conserved first and last residue. A D gene is named only where the DNA matches it firmly. Clone size is given for some rows only: seen once, a few or many times, or a class if the clone is expanded.

J	V	size	D	DNA	CDR3
TRBJ1-5	TRBV7-2	many	TRBD1	TGTGCCAGCAGCTTACAGAGGACAGGGGGCTCTCAGCCCCAGCATTTT	CASSLQRTGGSQPQHF
TRBJ1-5	TRBV6-1	many	.	TGTGCCAGCAGGTTGTGGGGGGGCAATCAGCCCCAGCATTTT	CASRLWGGNQPQHF
TRBJ2-1	TRBV6-1	many	.	TGTGCCAGCAGTGGTATCGAAGGGGCTTTTGAGCAGTTCTTC	CASSGIEGAFEQFF
TRBJ2-7	TRBV28	many	.	TGTGCCAGCAGTTTATCTCGGGGTGGGAACGGTTACGAGCAGTACTTC	CASSLSRGGNGYEQYF
TRBJ2-5	TRBV5-1	many	.	TGTGCCAGCAGCTTAGGGAAAGAGACCCAGTACTTC	CASSLGKETQYF
TRBJ2-5	TRBV20-1	many	.	TGCAGTGCGTCTGGGGCCGAGCCTCAAGAGACCCAGTACTTC	CSASGAEPQETQYF
TRBJ2-7	TRBV9	many	TRBD2	TGTGCCAGCAGCGTAGCGGGGACTATTCTCTACGAGCAGTACTTC	CASSVAGTILYEQYF
TRBJ2-3	TRBV7-2	many	.	TGTGCCAGCAGCTTCGGGGACAGCACAGATACGCAGTATTTT	CASSFGDSTDTQYF
TRBJ2-3	TRBV28	many	.	TGTGCCAGCAGTTTAATAAGGGGCAGGGGTTTTCCTGGCACAGATACGCAGTATTTT	CASSLIRGRGFPGTDTQYF
TRBJ1-5	TRBV12-3/TRBV12-4	.	TRBD1	TGTGCCAGCAGCAAACAGGGGGCTGTTCAGCCCCAGCATTTT	CASSKQGAVQPQHF
TRBJ2-5	TRBV15	many	TRBD2	TGTGCCACCAGCAGAGATCTAGGACTAGGGGCTCAAGAGACCCAGTACTTC	CATSRDLGLGAQETQYF
TRBJ2-1	TRBV5-8	.	TRBD2	TGTGCCAGCACCATGGGGACGGGAGGGGAGGGCGATGAGCAGTTCTTC	CASTMGTGGEGDEQFF
TRBJ1-2	TRBV12-3/TRBV12-4	many	.	TGTGCCAGCAGCGGGACTTCCCTTGGCTACACCTTC	CASSGTSLGYTF
TRBJ1-1	TRBV29-1	many	.	TGCAGCGTTGAGTCTGGGCGGGAAGCTTTCTTT	CSVESGREAFF
TRBJ2-7	TRBV12-3/TRBV12-4	many	TRBD1	TGTGCCAGCAGTTTCGTCGGGTTGCGGGACAGGTCCTACGAGCAGTACTTC	CASSFVGLRDRSYEQYF
TRBJ2-3	TRBV19	medium-sized	.	TGTGCCAGTAGCTTACCTCCTCTTGGTACGCAGTATTTT	CASSLPPLGTQYF
TRBJ2-7	TRBV28	many	.	TGTGCCAGCAGTCCTGGGACGGAGACTTACGAGCAGTACTTC	CASSPGTETYEQYF
TRBJ1-2	TRBV20-1	many	.	TGCAGTGCTAGAGATCCGCGGGGGGGGAGTAGGGGCTACACCTTC	CSARDPRGGSRGYTF
TRBJ2-1	TRBV11-2	many	.	TGTGCCAGCAGCTTAGACGGCTTTTATGAGCAGTTCTTC	CASSLDGFYEQFF
TRBJ2-1	TRBV20-1	.	.	TGCAGTGCTAGCCTAAGGGGGGTAACATACAATGAGCAGTTCTTC	CSASLRGVTYNEQFF
TRBJ2-2	TRBV9	many	TRBD1	TGTGCCAGCAGCGGACACAGGGGGCCGTACACCGGGGAGCTGTTTTTT	CASSGHRGPYTGELFF
TRBJ2-1	TRBV28	few	.	TGTGCCAGCGGGACGGCACCCTACAATGAGCAGTTCTTC	CASGTAPYNEQFF
TRBJ2-1	TRBV7-7	many	.	TGTGCCAGCAGCCCCACAGGGGAGGGAGGCTACAATGAGCAGTTCTTC	CASSPTGEGGYNEQFF
TRBJ1-1	TRBV12-3/TRBV12-4	many	.	TGTGCCAGCAGTCCCCGACAGAGAGGGAACACTGAAGCTTTCTTT	CASSPRQRGNTEAFF
TRBJ2-2	TRBV3-1	many	.	TGTGCCAGCAGCCATAGGCCGGGATCCGGGGAGCTGTTTTTT	CASSHRPGSGELFF
TRBJ2-5	TRBV13	many	.	TGTGCCAGCAGCTTACGGGGGTGGGCCCAGTACTTC	CASSLRGWAQYF
TRBJ2-7	TRBV29-1	many	TRBD1	TGCAGCGTTTCCGGGACAGGGAGGTACGAGCAGTACTTC	CSVSGTGRYEQYF
TRBJ2-1	TRBV6-4	.	TRBD2	TGTGCCAGCTGTTTAATTGCGGGACTAGCGGGGGGAATCTACAATGAGCAGTTCTTC	CASCLIAGLAGGIYNEQFF
TRBJ1-6	TRBV7-2	many	.	TGTGCCAGCAGCTTTTGGCCCGGTGGGTTAGATTCACCCCTCCACTTT	CASSFWPGGLDSPLHF
TRBJ2-1	TRBV7-6	many	TRBD1	TGTGCCAGCACCAATGACAGGGGGCGCAACAATGAGCAGTTCTTC	CASTNDRGRNNEQFF
TRBJ2-1	TRBV12-3/TRBV12-4	few	.	TGTGCCAGCAGTTTAGGGTGGCTACGCGACGCGTACAATGAGCAGTTCTTC	CASSLGWLRDAYNEQFF
TRBJ1-1	TRBV18	many	.	TGTGCCAGCTCACTACACCTGAACACTGAAGCTTTCTTT	CASSLHLNTEAFF
TRBJ2-1	TRBV7-2	many	TRBD2	TGTGCCAGCAGCCCAATAGCGGGGGGACTTTGGGACAATGAGCAGTTCTTC	CASSPIAGGLWDNEQFF
TRBJ2-1	TRBV19	many	.	TGTGCCAGTAGACCGTTGGGCCTCAATGAGCAGTTCTTC	CASRPLGLNEQFF
TRBJ2-2	TRBV10-3	many	TRBD2	TGTGCCATCGCGGGACTAGCCGACACCGGGGAGCTGTTTTTT	CAIAGLADTGELFF
TRBJ2-7	TRBV11-2	.	.	TGTGCCAGCAGCATGGCCGGGACACTCTACCTGGAGCAGTACTTC	CASSMAGTLYLEQYF
TRBJ2-2	TRBV7-8	many	.	TGTGCCAGCAGCTTTCCTCCGGGACCCTCACCCGGGGAGCTGTTTTTT	CASSFPPGPSPGELFF
TRBJ2-3	TRBV12-3/TRBV12-4	many	.	TGTGCCAGCAGCATCACAGGCACCACAGATACGCAGTATTTT	CASSITGTTDTQYF
TRBJ2-7	TRBV7-6	many	TRBD1	TGTGCCAGCAGCTTGGACAGGGTGTACGAGCAGTACTTC	CASSLDRVYEQYF
TRBJ2-7	TRBV7-2	many	.	TGTGCCAGCAGCTTAGATCGACACACCTACGAGCAGTACTTC	CASSLDRHTYEQYF
TRBJ1-2	TRBV18	.	TRBD1	TGTGCCAGCTCACCATTGGGACAGGGCGGCTATGGCTACACCTTC	CASSPLGQGGYGYTF
TRBJ2-2	TRBV28	many	.	TGTGCCAGCAGTATGAGGACCGGACTAAACACCGGGGAGCTGTTTTTT	CASSMRTGLNTGELFF
TRBJ1-5	TRBV12-3/TRBV12-4	many	.	TGTGCCAGCAGTTTGGGGGGGATGGGCAATCAGCCCCAGCATTTT	CASSLGGMGNQPQHF
TRBJ2-2	TRBV13	many	.	TGTGCCAGCAGATCAGTAAACACCGGGGAGCTGTTTTTT	CASRSVNTGELFF
TRBJ2-2	TRBV29-1	many	.	TGCAGCGTCGGACTCGGGGCTGTAGGCGGGGAGCTGTTTTTT	CSVGLGAVGGELFF
TRBJ1-5	TRBV27	many	.	TGTGCCAGCAGTTACCGTAGCAATCAGCCCCAGCATTTT	CASSYRSNQPQHF
TRBJ1-2	TRBV7-9	few	.	TGTGCCAGCAGACCGGGGGACCCGTGGTATGGCTACACCTTC	CASRPGDPWYGYTF
TRBJ2-3	TRBV30	few	.	TGTGCCTGGAGTCCTGGGGGAATGGATACGCAGTATTTT	CAWSPGGMDTQYF
TRBJ2-7	TRBV20-1	many	.	TGCAGTGCCCCCGGGGACAAGCCTTACGAGCAGTACTTC	CSAPGDKPYEQYF
TRBJ2-1	TRBV6-5	many	.	TGTGCCAGCAGTTACCCGGGCTCTTTTTTATTATTCTTC	CASSYPGSFLLFF
TRBJ2-7	TRBV27	many	.	TGTGCCAGCAGTTCACTACTACCTAGGGCTCCCAGGGCCCTTTACGAGCAGTACTTC	CASSSLLPRAPRALYEQYF
TRBJ2-1	TRBV12-3/TRBV12-4	many	.	TGTGCCAGCAGTTTTCAGTTGGGGGCCAACAATGAGCAGTTCTTC	CASSFQLGANNEQFF
TRBJ2-3	TRBV20-1	many	TRBD2	TGCAGTGCTAGGCGGGGGTCTGTGGATACGCAGTATTTT	CSARRGSVDTQYF
TRBJ2-1	TRBV19	.	.	TGTGCCAGTAGCCCGGGGCAGTTCAATGAGCAGTTCTTC	CASSPGQFNEQFF
TRBJ1-4	TRBV20-1	many	TRBD1	TGCAGTGCTCGCGACAGGGGGCCGAATGAAAAACTGTTTTTT	CSARDRGPNEKLFF